These T cell receptor beta chains were read from a single sample in a study of regulatory T cells in long-lasting Graves disease. TCRdb reanalysed the multiplex PCR reads using MiXCR and keeps one entry per CDR3 protein. The sample holds about 430,000 distinct CDR3 sequences, approximately 16% seen once. This sample also appeared in a second study, on T cells in Graves' hyperthyroidism and ophthalmopathy.

The sample consisted of peripheral blood mononuclear cells (PBMCs), taken at new diagnosis, from a patient treated with antithyroid drugs. Every receptor here comes from a woman aged 40 to 55 with Graves disease. Each CDR3 is given with its conserved first and last residue. A D gene is named only where the DNA matches it firmly. Clone size is not always given. Where it is, it says once, few, many or a class for expanded clones.

v_call	clone_size	d_call	j_call	cdr3_nt	cdr3_aa
TRBV7-8	many	TRBD1	TRBJ1-2	TGTGCCAGCGGTACCGGGACAGGCTATGGCTACACCTTC	CASGTGTGYGYTF
TRBV2	many	.	TRBJ2-3	TGTGCCAGCAGTGAACTGGGACCTAAAAATACGCAGTATTTT	CASSELGPKNTQYF
TRBV29-1	.	.	TRBJ2-7	TGCAGCTTCTTTGACCAGAGCTACGAGCAGTACTTC	CSFFDQSYEQYF
TRBV2	.	TRBD2	TRBJ2-3	TGTGCCAGCAGGGGAGGACTAGCCTATAGCACAGATACGCAGTATTTT	CASRGGLAYSTDTQYF
TRBV20-1	.	TRBD2	TRBJ2-3	TGCAGTGCTAGGGTGGCGGGAGGGCGTACGCAGTATTTT	CSARVAGGRTQYF
TRBV29-1	few	TRBD2	TRBJ2-3	TGCAGCGTTGATACAGCTAGCGGTAGCACAGATACGCAGTATTTT	CSVDTASGSTDTQYF
TRBV20-1	.	.	TRBJ1-1	TGCAGTGCTACCATCCGGGGAGGGGGGGACACTGAAGCTTTCTTT	CSATIRGGGDTEAFF
TRBV9	many	TRBD2	TRBJ2-5	TGTGCCAGCAGCACGGGACTAGCGGGAGAGGAAGAGACCCAGTACTTC	CASSTGLAGEEETQYF
TRBV28	many	.	TRBJ2-2	TGTGCCAGCAGTTTAAGGCAGCTCAGGGGCACCGGGGAGCTGTTTTTT	CASSLRQLRGTGELFF
TRBV28	many	.	TRBJ2-1	TGTGCCAGCAGTTTATTCCAGCCGCTACGGGGATATGAGCAGTTCTTC	CASSLFQPLRGYEQFF
TRBV6-1	many	TRBD1	TRBJ1-5	TGTGCCAGCAGTGAAGTGGTAGGGGGCATTCAGCCCCAGCATTTT	CASSEVVGGIQPQHF
TRBV7-9	.	TRBD2	TRBJ2-5	TGTGCCAGCAGCCCGGAGCGGGAGAGGGAGACCCAGTACTTC	CASSPERERETQYF
TRBV28	few	TRBD2	TRBJ2-1	TGTGCCAGCAGGCCCATAGCGGGAGGGCCATTAAATGAGCAGTTCTTC	CASRPIAGGPLNEQFF
TRBV7-2	.	TRBD2	TRBJ2-7	TGTGCCAGCAGCTTTCGGAGACTAGCGGGCTACGAGCAGTACTTC	CASSFRRLAGYEQYF
TRBV25-1	many	.	TRBJ2-1	TGTGCCAGCAGAGCAGAAGGCTGGGGTTACAATGAGCAGTTCTTC	CASRAEGWGYNEQFF
TRBV7-9	many	TRBD1	TRBJ2-7	TGTGCCAGCAGCTCTACCGGGACAGGGGGTTACGAGCAGTACTTC	CASSSTGTGGYEQYF
TRBV19	few	.	TRBJ2-2	TGTGCCAGTAGTGAGACTAGAGAGCACACCGGGGAGCTGTTTTTT	CASSETREHTGELFF
TRBV7-9	many	TRBD1	TRBJ2-7	TGTGCCAGCATCCCCGTGGACAGGGAAGGGAACGAGCAGTACTTC	CASIPVDREGNEQYF
TRBV7-8	few	.	TRBJ2-2	TGTGCCAGCAGCTCCCTACGGAGGGCCGGGGAGCTGTTTTTT	CASSSLRRAGELFF
TRBV11-2	many	.	TRBJ2-5	TGTGCCAGCAGCCGCCGGGAGAAAGGATCCCAAGAGACCCAGTACTTC	CASSRREKGSQETQYF
TRBV18	once	.	TRBJ2-7	TGTGCCAGCTCACCATCGAGTTCTAGGACTAACGAGCAGTACTTC	CASSPSSSRTNEQYF
TRBV20-1	few	.	TRBJ1-1	TGCAGTGCTAGAGCCCCCGGGGGCTACACTGAAGCTTTCTTT	CSARAPGGYTEAFF
TRBV7-2	.	.	TRBJ2-2	TGTGCCAGCAGCTTGAATATCGGGGAGCTGTTTTTT	CASSLNIGELFF
TRBV6-1	.	TRBD2	TRBJ2-3	TGTGCCAGCGGAGGACTAGCGGGAGTAGGCACAGATACGCAGTATTTT	CASGGLAGVGTDTQYF
TRBV2	many	.	TRBJ1-4	TGTGCCAGCAGTGAAGCCACAGGGCCAACTAATGAAAAACTGTTTTTT	CASSEATGPTNEKLFF
TRBV29-1	few	.	TRBJ2-3	TGCAGCGTTGAGGGGGGCGGGAGCGGAGCCACAGATACGCAGTATTTT	CSVEGGGSGATDTQYF
TRBV2	many	.	TRBJ1-5	TGTGCCAGCAGTGGGGGACGTAACCTCCTGGGAGCCCAGCATTTT	CASSGGRNLLGAQHF